The clone carrying this TCR beta chain was counted many times. The target antigen is unknown. This specimen belongs to a study of T cell repertoires in cytomegalovirus infection. Whole-study results and caveats: What dominated the ex vivo response were HLA-C-restricted CMV-specific TCR beta clonotypes.

MiXCR, run by TCRdb on the reads, gives a single entry per CDR3 protein. The data show 800,000 to 950,000 distinct CDR3 sequences, with around a third seen just once and around 12% held by the top ten. CDR1 and CDR2 (germline): MNHEY, SMNVEV (reference sequence). The V gene end was trimmed by 2 bases and the J gene end by 6 bases; junction bases not matched to a gene: 4. The CDR3 is 14 residues long. The source material was cultured CD8+ T cells from PBMCs, sampled from culture after CMV antigen stimulation. The J gene is TRBJ1-1, the V gene TRBV27; 9 positions agree with TRBD1. This sequence was found in a human donor in good health (CMV status not recorded). Some clones in this sample may be carry-over from other donors' samples. Here the CDR3 reads CASSLPTGGSEAFF. Written as DNA, the CDR3 is TGTGCCAGCAGTTTACCGACAGGGGGGTCTGAAGCTTTCTTT.